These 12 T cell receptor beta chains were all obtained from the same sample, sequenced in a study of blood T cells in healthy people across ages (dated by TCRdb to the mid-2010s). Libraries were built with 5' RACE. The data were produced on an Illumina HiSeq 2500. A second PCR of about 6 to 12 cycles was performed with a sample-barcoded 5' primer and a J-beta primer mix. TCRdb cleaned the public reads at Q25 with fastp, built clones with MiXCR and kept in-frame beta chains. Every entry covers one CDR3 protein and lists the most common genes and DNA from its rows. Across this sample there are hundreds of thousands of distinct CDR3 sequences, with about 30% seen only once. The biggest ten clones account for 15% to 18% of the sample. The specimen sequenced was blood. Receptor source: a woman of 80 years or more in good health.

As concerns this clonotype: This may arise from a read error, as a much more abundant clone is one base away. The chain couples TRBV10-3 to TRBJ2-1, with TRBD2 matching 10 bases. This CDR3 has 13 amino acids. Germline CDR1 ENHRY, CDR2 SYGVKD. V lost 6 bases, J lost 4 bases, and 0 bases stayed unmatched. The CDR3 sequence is CAIRLAGYNEQFF. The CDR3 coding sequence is TGTGCCATCAGACTAGCGGGGTACAATGAGCAGTTCTTC.

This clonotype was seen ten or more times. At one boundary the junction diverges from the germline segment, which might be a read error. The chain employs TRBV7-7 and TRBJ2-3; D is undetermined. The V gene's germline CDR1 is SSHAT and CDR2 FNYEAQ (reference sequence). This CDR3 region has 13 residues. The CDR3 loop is CASSFQSTDTQYF. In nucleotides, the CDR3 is TGTGCTAGCAGCTTCCAGTCCACAGATACGCAGTATTTT.

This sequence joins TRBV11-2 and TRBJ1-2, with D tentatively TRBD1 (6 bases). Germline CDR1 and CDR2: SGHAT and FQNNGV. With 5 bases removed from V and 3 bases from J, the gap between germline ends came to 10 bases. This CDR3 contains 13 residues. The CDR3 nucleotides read TGTGCCAGCAGCCAGGACAGCGACTATGGCTACACCTTC. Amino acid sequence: CASSQDSDYGYTF.

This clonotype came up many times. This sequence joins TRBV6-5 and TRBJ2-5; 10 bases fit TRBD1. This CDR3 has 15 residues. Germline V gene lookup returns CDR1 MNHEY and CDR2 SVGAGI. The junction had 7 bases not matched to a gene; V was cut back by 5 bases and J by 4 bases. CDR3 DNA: TGTGCCAGCAGTCATGACAGGGGGCCCGGAGAGACCCAGTACTTC. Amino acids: CASSHDRGPGETQYF.

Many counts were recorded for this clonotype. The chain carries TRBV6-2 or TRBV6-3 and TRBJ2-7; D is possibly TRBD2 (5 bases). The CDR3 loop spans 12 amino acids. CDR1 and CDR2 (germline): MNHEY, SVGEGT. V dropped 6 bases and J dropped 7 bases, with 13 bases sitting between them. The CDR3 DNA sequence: TGTGCCAGCAGCCACGGACCGGGAGAGCAGTACTTC. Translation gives CASSHGPGEQYF.

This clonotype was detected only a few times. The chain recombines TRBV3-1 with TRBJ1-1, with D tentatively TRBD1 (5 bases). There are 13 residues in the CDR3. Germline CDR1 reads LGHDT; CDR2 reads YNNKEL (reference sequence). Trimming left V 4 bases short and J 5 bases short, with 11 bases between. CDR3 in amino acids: CASSLREGTEAFF. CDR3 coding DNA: TGTGCCAGCAGCCTTAGGGAGGGGACTGAAGCTTTCTTT.

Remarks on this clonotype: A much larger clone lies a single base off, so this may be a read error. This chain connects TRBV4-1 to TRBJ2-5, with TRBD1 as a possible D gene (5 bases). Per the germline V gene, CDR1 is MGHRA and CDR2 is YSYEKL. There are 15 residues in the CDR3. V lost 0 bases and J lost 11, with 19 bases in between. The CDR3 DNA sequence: TGCGCCAGCAGCCAAGAGGGCAGGGTGGGGAATGAGCAGTACTTC. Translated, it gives CASSQEGRVGNEQYF.

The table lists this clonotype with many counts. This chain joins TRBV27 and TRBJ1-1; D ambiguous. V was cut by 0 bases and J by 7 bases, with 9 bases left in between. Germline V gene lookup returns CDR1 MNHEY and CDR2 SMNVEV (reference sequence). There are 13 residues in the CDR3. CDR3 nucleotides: TGTGCCAGCAGTTTATCCCAGGAGCGTGAAGCTTTCTTT. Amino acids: CASSLSQEREAFF.

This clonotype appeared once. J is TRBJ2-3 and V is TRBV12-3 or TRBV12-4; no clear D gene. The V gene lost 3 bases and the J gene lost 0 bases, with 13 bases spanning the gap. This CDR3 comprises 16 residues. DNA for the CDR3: TGTGCCAGCAGTTTTCCTTCCGGGCCTAGCACAGATACGCAGTATTTT. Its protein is CASSFPSGPSTDTQYF.

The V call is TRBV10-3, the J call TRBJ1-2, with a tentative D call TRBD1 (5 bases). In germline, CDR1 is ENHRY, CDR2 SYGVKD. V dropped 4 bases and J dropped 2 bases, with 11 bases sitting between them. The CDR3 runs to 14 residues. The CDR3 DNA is TGTGCCATCAGTGTATCCAGGGAGAACTATGGCTACACCTTC. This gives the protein CAISVSRENYGYTF.

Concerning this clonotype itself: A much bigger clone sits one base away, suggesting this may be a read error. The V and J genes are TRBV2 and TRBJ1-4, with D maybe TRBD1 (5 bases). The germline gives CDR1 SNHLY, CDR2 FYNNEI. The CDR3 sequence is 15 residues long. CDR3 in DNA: TGTGCCGGCAGATATCCGGGGGCAACTAATGAAAAACTGTTTTTT. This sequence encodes CAGRYPGATNEKLFF.

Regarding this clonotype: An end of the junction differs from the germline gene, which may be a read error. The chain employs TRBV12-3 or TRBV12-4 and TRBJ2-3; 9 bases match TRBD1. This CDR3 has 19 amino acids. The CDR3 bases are TGTGCCAGCAGTGCCCTAATAGCCGGGACAGGGTGGAGCACAGATGCGCAATATTTT. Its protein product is CASSALIAGTGWSTDAQYF.